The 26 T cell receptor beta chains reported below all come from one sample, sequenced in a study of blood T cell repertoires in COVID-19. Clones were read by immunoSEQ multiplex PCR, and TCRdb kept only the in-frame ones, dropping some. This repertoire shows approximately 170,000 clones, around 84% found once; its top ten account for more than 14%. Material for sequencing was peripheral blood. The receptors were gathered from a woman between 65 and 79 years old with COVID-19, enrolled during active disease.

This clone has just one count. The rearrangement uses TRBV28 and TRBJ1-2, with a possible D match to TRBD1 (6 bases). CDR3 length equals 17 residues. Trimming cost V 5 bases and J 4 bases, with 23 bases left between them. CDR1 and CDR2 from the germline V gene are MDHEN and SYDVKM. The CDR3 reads CASSAADSSSLSYGYTF. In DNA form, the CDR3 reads TGTGCCAGCAGTGCTGCGGACAGTTCCTCCCTCAGCTATGGCTACACCTTC.

The CDR3 spells CASIPQGRTNEKLFF. The CDR3 DNA sequence: TGTGCCAGCATCCCCCAGGGGCGGACTAATGAAAAACTGTTTTTT. The V gene is TRBV2, the J gene TRBJ1-4; possible D gene TRBD1, 6 bases. The CDR3 covers 15 residues. The V gene's germline CDR1 is SNHLY and CDR2 FYNNEI. V was clipped by 7 bases and J by 2 bases, with 14 bases between them.

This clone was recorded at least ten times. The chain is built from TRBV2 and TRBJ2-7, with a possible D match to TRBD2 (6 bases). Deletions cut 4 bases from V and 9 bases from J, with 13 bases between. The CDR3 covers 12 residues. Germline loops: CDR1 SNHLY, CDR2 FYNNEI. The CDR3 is CASSGEGRRQYV. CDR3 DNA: TGTGCCAGCAGTGGCGAGGGGAGGAGGCAGTACGTC.

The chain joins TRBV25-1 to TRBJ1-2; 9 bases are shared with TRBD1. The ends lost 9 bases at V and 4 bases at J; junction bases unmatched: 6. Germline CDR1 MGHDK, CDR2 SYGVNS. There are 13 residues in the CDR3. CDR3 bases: TGTGCCAGTGCGGACAGGGGAGGCTATGGCTACACCTTC. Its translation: CASADRGGYGYTF.

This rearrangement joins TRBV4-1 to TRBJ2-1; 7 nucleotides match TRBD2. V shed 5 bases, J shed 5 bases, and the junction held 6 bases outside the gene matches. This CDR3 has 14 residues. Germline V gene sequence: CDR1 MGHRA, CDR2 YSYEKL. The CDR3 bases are TGCGCCAGCAGCTCGGGACTACCGAACAATGAGCAGTTCTTC. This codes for CASSSGLPNNEQFF.

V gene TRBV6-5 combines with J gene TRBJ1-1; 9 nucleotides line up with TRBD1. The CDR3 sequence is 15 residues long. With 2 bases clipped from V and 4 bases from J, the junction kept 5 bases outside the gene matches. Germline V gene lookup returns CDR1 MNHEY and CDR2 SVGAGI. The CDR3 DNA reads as TGTGCCAGCAGTTACCTACAGGGGGCGACCACTGAAGCTTTCTTT. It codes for CASSYLQGATTEAFF.

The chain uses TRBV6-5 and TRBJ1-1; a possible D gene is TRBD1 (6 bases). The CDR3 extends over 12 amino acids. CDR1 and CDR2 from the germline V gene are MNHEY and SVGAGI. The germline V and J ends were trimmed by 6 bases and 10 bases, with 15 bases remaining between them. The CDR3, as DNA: TGTGCCAGCAGCTCCGACAGGACGGCAGCTTTCTTT. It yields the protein CASSSDRTAAFF.

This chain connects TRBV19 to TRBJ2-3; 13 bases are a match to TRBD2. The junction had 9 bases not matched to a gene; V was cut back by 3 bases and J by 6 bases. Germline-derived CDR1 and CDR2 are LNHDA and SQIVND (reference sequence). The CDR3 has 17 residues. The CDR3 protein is CASSIRTSGGLKDTQYF. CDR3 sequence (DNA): TGTGCCAGTAGTATCCGGACTAGCGGGGGCCTTAAGGATACGCAGTATTTT. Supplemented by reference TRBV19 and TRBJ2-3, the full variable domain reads DGGITQSPKYLFRKEGQNVTLSCEQNLNHDAMYWYRQDPGQGLRLIYYSQIVNDFQKGDIAEGYSVSREKKESFPLTVTSAQKNPTAFYLCASSIRTSGGLKDTQYFGPGTRLTVL.

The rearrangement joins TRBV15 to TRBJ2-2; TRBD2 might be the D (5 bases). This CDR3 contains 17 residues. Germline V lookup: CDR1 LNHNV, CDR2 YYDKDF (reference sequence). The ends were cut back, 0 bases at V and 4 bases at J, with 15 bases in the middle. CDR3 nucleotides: TGTGCCACCAGCAGAGATCGGGCGCGGGCGGGCACCGGGGAGCTGTTTTTT. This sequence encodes CATSRDRARAGTGELFF.

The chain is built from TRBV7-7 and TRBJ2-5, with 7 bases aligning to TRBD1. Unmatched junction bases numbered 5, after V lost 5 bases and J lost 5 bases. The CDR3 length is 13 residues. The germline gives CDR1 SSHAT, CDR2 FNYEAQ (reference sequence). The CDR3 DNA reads TGTGCCAGCAGCAGAGACAGGGTTGAGACCCAGTACTTC. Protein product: CASSRDRVETQYF.

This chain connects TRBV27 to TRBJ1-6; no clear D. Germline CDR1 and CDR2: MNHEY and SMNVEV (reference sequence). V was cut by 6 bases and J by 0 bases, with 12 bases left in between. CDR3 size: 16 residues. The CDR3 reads CASRPDQVSYNSPLHF. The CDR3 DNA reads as TGTGCCAGCAGACCCGACCAGGTCTCCTATAATTCACCCCTCCACTTT.

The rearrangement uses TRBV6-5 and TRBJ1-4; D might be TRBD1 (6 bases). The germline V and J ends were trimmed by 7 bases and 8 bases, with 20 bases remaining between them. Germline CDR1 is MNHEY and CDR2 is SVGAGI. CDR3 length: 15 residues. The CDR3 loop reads CASTFRGGVWEKLFF. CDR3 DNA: TGTGCCAGCACCTTCCGAGGGGGAGTTTGGGAAAAACTGTTTTTT.

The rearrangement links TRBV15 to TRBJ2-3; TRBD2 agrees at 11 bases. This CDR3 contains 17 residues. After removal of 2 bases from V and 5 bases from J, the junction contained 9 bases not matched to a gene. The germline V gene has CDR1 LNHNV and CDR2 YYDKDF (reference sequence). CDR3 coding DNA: TGTGCCACCAGCAGAATTATAGCGGGAGGGGGGGTAGATACGCAGTATTTT. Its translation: CATSRIIAGGGVDTQYF.

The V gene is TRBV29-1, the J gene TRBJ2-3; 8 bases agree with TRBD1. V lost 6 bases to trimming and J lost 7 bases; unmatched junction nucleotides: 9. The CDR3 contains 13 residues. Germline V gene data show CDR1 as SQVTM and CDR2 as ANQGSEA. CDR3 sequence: CSVSPRDRNTQYF. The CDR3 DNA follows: TGCAGCGTAAGTCCCCGGGACAGGAATACGCAGTATTTT.

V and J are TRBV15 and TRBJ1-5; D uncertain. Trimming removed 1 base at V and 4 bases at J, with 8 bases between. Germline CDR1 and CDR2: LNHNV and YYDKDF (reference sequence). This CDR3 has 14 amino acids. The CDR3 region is CATSRGTGNQPQHF. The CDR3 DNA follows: TGTGCCACCAGCAGAGGAACCGGGAATCAGCCCCAGCATTTT.

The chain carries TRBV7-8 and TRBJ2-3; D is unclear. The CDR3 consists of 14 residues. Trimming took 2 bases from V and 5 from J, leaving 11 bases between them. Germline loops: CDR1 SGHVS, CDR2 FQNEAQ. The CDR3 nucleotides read TGTGCCAGCAGCTTACTTGACCGCGGAGATACGCAGTATTTT. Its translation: CASSLLDRGDTQYF.

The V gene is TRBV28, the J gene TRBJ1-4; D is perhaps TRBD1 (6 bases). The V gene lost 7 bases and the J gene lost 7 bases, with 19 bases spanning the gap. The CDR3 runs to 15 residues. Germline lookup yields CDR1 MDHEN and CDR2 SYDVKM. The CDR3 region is CASNSAGQPGEKLFF. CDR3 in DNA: TGTGCCAGCAACTCTGCAGGACAGCCGGGTGAAAAACTGTTTTTT.

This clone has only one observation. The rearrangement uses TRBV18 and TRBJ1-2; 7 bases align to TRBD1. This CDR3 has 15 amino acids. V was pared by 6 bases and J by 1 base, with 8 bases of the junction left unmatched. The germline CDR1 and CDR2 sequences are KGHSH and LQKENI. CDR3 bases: TGTGCCAGCTCTCCCGGACAGGTCTTTAACTATGGCTACACCTTC. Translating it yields CASSPGQVFNYGYTF.

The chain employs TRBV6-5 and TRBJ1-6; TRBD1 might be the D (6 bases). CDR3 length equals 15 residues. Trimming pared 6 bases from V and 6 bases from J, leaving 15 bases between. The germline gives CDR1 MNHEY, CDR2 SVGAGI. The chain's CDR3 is CASRVPGQANSPLHF. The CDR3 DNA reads TGTGCCAGCAGGGTGCCGGGACAAGCTAATTCACCCCTCCACTTT.

The DNA of the CDR3 is TGTGCCAGCAGCTACATAGAGACAGCGTACCAAGAGACCCAGTACTTC. Protein: CASSYIETAYQETQYF. The chain recombines TRBV11-1 with TRBJ2-5, with D possibly being TRBD1 (5 bases). Germline-derived CDR1 and CDR2 are SGHAT and FQDESV (reference sequence). This CDR3 is 16 amino acids long. V lost 4 bases to trimming and J lost 0 bases, with 15 bases between them.

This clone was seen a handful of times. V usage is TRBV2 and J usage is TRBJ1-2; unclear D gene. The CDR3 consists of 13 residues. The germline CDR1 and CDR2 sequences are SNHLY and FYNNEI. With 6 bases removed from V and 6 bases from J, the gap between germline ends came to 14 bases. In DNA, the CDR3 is TGTGCCAGCAGAATATTAGCCAGCAATGGCTACACCTTC. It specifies CASRILASNGYTF.

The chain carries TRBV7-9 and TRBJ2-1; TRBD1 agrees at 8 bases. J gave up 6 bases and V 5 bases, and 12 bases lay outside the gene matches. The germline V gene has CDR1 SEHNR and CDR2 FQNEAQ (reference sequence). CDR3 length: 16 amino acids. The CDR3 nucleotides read TGTGCCAGCAGCCTCTTGGACAGGGTGTCAGGCAATGAGCAGTTCTTC. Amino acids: CASSLLDRVSGNEQFF.

CDR3 bases: TGTGCACGGCGGAGAAATGGCTACACCTTC. Protein: CARRRNGYTF. The chain uses TRBV7-7 and TRBJ1-2; D unclear. Germline V gene data show CDR1 as SSHAT and CDR2 as FNYEAQ (reference sequence). CDR3 size: 10 residues.

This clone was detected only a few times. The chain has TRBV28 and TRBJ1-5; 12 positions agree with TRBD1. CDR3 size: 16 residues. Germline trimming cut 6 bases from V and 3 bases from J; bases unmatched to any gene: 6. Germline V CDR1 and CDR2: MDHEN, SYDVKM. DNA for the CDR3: TGTGCCAGCAGGTCCGGGACAGGGGGCTTCAATCAGCCCCAGCATTTT. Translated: CASRSGTGGFNQPQHF.

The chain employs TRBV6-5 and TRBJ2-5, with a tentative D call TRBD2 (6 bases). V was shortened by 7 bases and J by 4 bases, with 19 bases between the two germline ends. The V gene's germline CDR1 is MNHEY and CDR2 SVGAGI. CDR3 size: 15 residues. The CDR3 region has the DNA TGTGCCAGCATCCTAACCGGGGGTTGGATAGAGACCCAGTACTTC. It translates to CASILTGGWIETQYF.

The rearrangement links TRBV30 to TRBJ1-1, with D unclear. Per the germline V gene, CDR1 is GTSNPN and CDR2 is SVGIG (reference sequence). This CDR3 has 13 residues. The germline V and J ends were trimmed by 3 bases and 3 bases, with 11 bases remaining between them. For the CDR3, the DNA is TGTGCCTGGAGCGGCCGGGAGCACACTGAAGCTTTCTTT. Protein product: CAWSGREHTEAFF.